This is a list of T cell receptor beta chains from one sample in a study of shared clonotypes between healthy human individuals. The data were produced by immunoSEQ multiplex PCR, yet TCRdb's version contains in-frame clones alone and is incomplete. The sample yields roughly 500,000 clones, roughly 95% seen once. What was sequenced was naive CD4+ T cells sorted from blood. The receptors shown here come from a woman aged 30 to 39 in good health. The CDR3 runs from the conserved cysteine through the conserved F or W. D genes are given only for firm matches. Expanded clones are given a class, and other clones once, few, many or no size at all.

D	J	size	V	DNA	CDR3
TRBD1	TRBJ2-7	NA	TRBV10-3	TGTGCCATCAGTGACCCCGGGACAGGGGGCTCCTACGAGCAGTACTTC	CAISDPGTGGSYEQYF
NA	TRBJ2-7	NA	TRBV28	TGTGCCAGCAGCCGGGACGACCGATACGAGCAGTACTTC	CASSRDDRYEQYF
TRBD1	TRBJ1-1	NA	TRBV5-1	TGCGCCAGCAGCACTTGGACAGGGGATGAAGCTTTCTTT	CASSTWTGDEAFF
NA	TRBJ1-1	NA	TRBV6-1	TGTGCCAGCAGTACCGACACGGACATGAACACTGAAGCTTTCTTT	CASSTDTDMNTEAFF
NA	TRBJ1-1	NA	TRBV4-1	TGCGCCAGCAGCCAAGATCCGCGAGACACTGAAGCTTTCTTT	CASSQDPRDTEAFF
NA	TRBJ1-1	once	TRBV10-2	TGCGCCAGCAGTGAGCGGACCACCGCTGAAGCTTTCTTT	CASSERTTAEAFF
TRBD2	TRBJ2-7	NA	TRBV5-1	TGCGCCAGCAGCTCTCGAAGCGGGAGACTCGAGCAGTACTTC	CASSSRSGRLEQYF
TRBD2	TRBJ2-1	NA	TRBV11-3	TGTGCCAGCAGCCGGGGACTAGCGGAGTCAGATGAGCAGTTCTTC	CASSRGLAESDEQFF
TRBD2	TRBJ2-1	NA	TRBV10-2	TGCGCCAGCACTCGGACTAGCGGGACCTACAATGAGCAGTTCTTC	CASTRTSGTYNEQFF
NA	TRBJ1-2	once	TRBV19	TGTGCCTCAAGGGTTGTGGCAGGGAGCCATGGCTACACCTTC	CASRVVAGSHGYTF
NA	TRBJ2-7	NA	TRBV7-2	TGTGCCAGCAGCTTAGGAGTAGATTTCTACGAGCAGTACTTC	CASSLGVDFYEQYF
TRBD1	TRBJ1-4	NA	TRBV13	TGTGCCAGCAGCAAACGGACAGGGGGCTATAGGGAAAAACTGTTTTTT	CASSKRTGGYREKLFF
TRBD1	TRBJ1-2	NA	TRBV18	TGTGCCAGCTCACCAAGAGTCCATGGACAGGGAGTCGGGGGCTACACCTTC	CASSPRVHGQGVGGYTF
TRBD2	TRBJ2-7	NA	TRBV10-3	TGTGCCATCAGTGAGCCAGGGACTAGCGGGGGGAGGACCTACGAGCAGTACTTC	CAISEPGTSGGRTYEQYF
NA	TRBJ1-4	NA	TRBV2	TGTGCCAGCAGTTCAAACAGAGGAACTAATGAAAAACTGTTTTTT	CASSSNRGTNEKLFF
TRBD2	TRBJ2-7	once	TRBV29-1	TGCAGCGCCGCTAAACAAGCGGGAGAGGTTGGCTACGAGCAGTACTTC	CSAAKQAGEVGYEQYF
NA	TRBJ1-2	NA	TRBV2	TGTGCCAGCAGTGGAGGGGCACTGTATGGCTACACCTTC	CASSGGALYGYTF
TRBD2	TRBJ2-7	NA	TRBV27	TGTGCCAGCATTCCCCCGGCGGGAGGGCCATCCTACGAGCAGTACTTC	CASIPPAGGPSYEQYF
NA	TRBJ1-4	NA	TRBV28	TGTGCCAGCAGTTTGGGGGGGGTTAATGAAAAACTGTTTTTT	CASSLGGVNEKLFF
NA	TRBJ1-4	NA	TRBV5-1	TGCGCCAGCAGCCCGTCCAGGGGAGGGACTAATGAAAAACTGTTTTTT	CASSPSRGGTNEKLFF
TRBD1	TRBJ2-7	NA	TRBV28	TGTGCCAGCAGGACCCCCGGGACAGGTTCGAGGGAGCAGTACTTC	CASRTPGTGSREQYF
NA	TRBJ1-1	NA	TRBV28	TGTGCCAGTGACGGTTTGAACACTGAAGCTTTCTTT	CASDGLNTEAFF
NA	TRBJ2-7	NA	TRBV30	TGTGCCTGGAGTGTAGGATACGAGCAGTACTTC	CAWSVGYEQYF
NA	TRBJ1-1	NA	TRBV18	TGTGCCAGCTCACCCCTGGGGGGGGGCACTGAAGCTTTCTTT	CASSPLGGGTEAFF
NA	TRBJ1-5	NA	TRBV7-9	TGTGCCAGCAGCTCCGACCTCCGGGACAAGTCCCAACAGCCCCAGCATTTT	CASSSDLRDKSQQPQHF
NA	TRBJ2-1	NA	TRBV29-1	TGCAGCGCCTTCGGACAAGAGCGCAATGAGCAGTTCTTC	CSAFGQERNEQFF
TRBD1	TRBJ2-3	NA	TRBV5-1	TGCGCCAGCAGCCAAGGGACAGGGGCACGAGATACGCAGTATTTT	CASSQGTGARDTQYF
NA	TRBJ2-5	NA	TRBV10-3	TGTGCCATCAGTGAGTCTCCGGAAGGGATGAAGACCCAGTACTTC	CAISESPEGMKTQYF
NA	TRBJ2-7	NA	TRBV19	TGTGCCAGTAGTAACTCCATCGAGCAGTACTTC	CASSNSIEQYF
TRBD2	TRBJ2-7	once	TRBV28	TGTGCCAGCAGTTCTGCGGGAGGGGTATACGAGCAGTACTTC	CASSSAGGVYEQYF
NA	TRBJ1-1	NA	TRBV6-5	TGTGCCAGCGGGAGGGGGGGAATGGACACTGAAGCTTTCTTT	CASGRGGMDTEAFF
NA	TRBJ2-2	NA	TRBV7-3	TGTGCCAGCAGCTTACGGGTCGCCGGGGAGCTGTTTTTT	CASSLRVAGELFF
TRBD1	TRBJ2-6	NA	TRBV30	TGTGCCTGGAGACCGGGACAGGGGGTTGGTGGGGCCAACGTCCTGACTTTC	CAWRPGQGVGGANVLTF
TRBD1	TRBJ1-1	NA	TRBV29-1	TGCAGCGTACAGGGGGCTGGCGAAGCTTTCTTT	CSVQGAGEAFF
NA	TRBJ2-1	NA	TRBV6-1	TGTGCCAGCAGTGAGGAACTAGCTGACTACAATGAGCAGTTCTTC	CASSEELADYNEQFF
NA	TRBJ2-7	NA	TRBV10-3	TGTGCCATCAGTGAATCGCCGGGACGCCGGAGCGAGGAGCAGTACTTC	CAISESPGRRSEEQYF
TRBD2	TRBJ2-5	NA	TRBV5-1	TGCGCCAGCAGCTTGGTCCGTACGGCGGGAGGGGTGGAGACCCAGTACTTC	CASSLVRTAGGVETQYF
TRBD1	TRBJ1-2	NA	TRBV5-1	TGCGCCAGCAGCACACAGGGGGATGGCTACACCTTC	CASSTQGDGYTF
TRBD1	TRBJ2-7	NA	TRBV4-1	TGCGCCAGCAGCCAAGTCCTTGTCCGTCGCGACAGGGGCTCCTACGAGCAGTACTTC	CASSQVLVRRDRGSYEQYF
TRBD2	TRBJ2-7	NA	TRBV11-2	TGTGCCAGCAGCTTCCTGGGGGGACGGGAGGGATACGAGCAGTACTTC	CASSFLGGREGYEQYF
NA	TRBJ2-6	NA	TRBV7-9	TGTGCCGGAATGAAAGGTACCTCTGGGGCCAACGTCCTGACTTTC	CAGMKGTSGANVLTF
TRBD2	TRBJ2-7	NA	TRBV5-4	TGTGCCAGCAGCTTGGTCGGCACTAGCGCGTCCTACGAGCAGTACTTC	CASSLVGTSASYEQYF
TRBD2	TRBJ2-1	once	TRBV28	TGTGCCAGCAGTTCTCCGGGACTAGCGGGACTCAATCCCTACAATGAGCAGTTCTTC	CASSSPGLAGLNPYNEQFF
NA	TRBJ2-7	NA	TRBV11-2	TGTGCCAGCAGCTTAGTTAACAGGTACGAGCAGTACTTC	CASSLVNRYEQYF
TRBD1	TRBJ1-2	once	TRBV11-2	TGTGCCAGCAGCACAGGGGTTCTTAACTATGGCTACACCTTC	CASSTGVLNYGYTF
NA	TRBJ2-3	NA	TRBV23-1	TGCGCCAGCAGTCAATCGGGTTGTGGCCGCTGTGCAGATACGCAGTATTTT	CASSQSGCGRCADTQYF
NA	TRBJ2-2	NA	TRBV9	TGTGCCAGCAGCGACCGCGGGGAGCTGTTTTTT	CASSDRGELFF
NA	TRBJ2-1	NA	TRBV18	TGTGCCAGCTCACCACCGGGGGGAAGCTCCTACAATGAGCAGTTCTTC	CASSPPGGSSYNEQFF
TRBD1	TRBJ2-1	NA	TRBV13	TGTGCCGGGGCAACACAGGGGGGCCACAATGAGCAGTTCTTC	CAGATQGGHNEQFF
NA	TRBJ1-2	NA	TRBV28	TGTGCCAGCAGCCTAGGACAGCTCTATGGCTACACCTTC	CASSLGQLYGYTF
NA	TRBJ2-1	NA	TRBV15	TGTGCCACCAGCAGAGACCCGCCGGATGAGCAGTTCTTC	CATSRDPPDEQFF
TRBD1	TRBJ1-6	NA	TRBV14	TGTGCCAGCAGCGGGGACAGGGCTTCACCCCTCCACTTT	CASSGDRASPLHF
NA	TRBJ2-5	NA	TRBV2	TGTGCCAGCAGTGAGGAGGAGACCCAGTACTTC	CASSEEETQYF
NA	TRBJ2-7	NA	TRBV7-3	TGTGCCAGCAGCCGAACACCGGGACAAGTTTACGAGCAGTACTTC	CASSRTPGQVYEQYF
TRBD1	TRBJ2-7	NA	TRBV18	TGTGCCAGCTCACCGACAGGGGGCTCCTACGAGCAGTACTTC	CASSPTGGSYEQYF